The present entry profiles one T cell receptor beta chain with its context. When the RNA was reverse transcribed, random hexamers were used with an input of roughly 0.45 to 1 ug. The amplification used immunoSEQ multiplex PCR on TCR beta CDR3; it spanned 54 Vbeta and 13 Jbeta. TCRdb reprocessed the immunoSEQ multiplex PCR reads with MiXCR, giving one entry per CDR3 protein. Of 73,000 or so distinct CDR3 sequences listed, about 95% were seen once; the top ten hold roughly 0.42%. The data belong to a study of CD8 T cells in Susac syndrome. CD8+ and CD4+ T cells were negatively isolated; TEMRA cells were FACS-enriched. Germline loops: CDR1 SNHLY, CDR2 FYNNEI. CDR3 length equals 15 residues. Trimming stripped 6 bases from V and 0 bases from J, with 12 bases between.

Source material: CD8+ T cells from PBMCs. This receptor was identified in a human donor with multiple sclerosis. The V and J genes are TRBV2 and TRBJ2-1; D is unclear. CDR3 DNA: TGTGCCAGCAGGGGCCCGGAGAGCTCCTACAATGAGCAGTTCTTC. This sequence encodes CASRGPESSYNEQFF.